The rows below give T cell receptor beta chains drawn from one sample of a study of shared clonotypes between healthy human individuals. Some clones are missing from TCRdb's copy, which holds only in-frame ones; the method was immunoSEQ multiplex PCR. Of some 2,000,000 clones in the sample, 85% to 95% are singletons; the top ten hold roughly 0.13%. The sample taken for sequencing was naive CD4+ T cells sorted from blood. The receptors shown here come from a man aged 18 to 29 in good health. Both conserved end residues are part of each CDR3. D genes are given only for firm matches. Expanded clones get a size class; other rows say once, few or many, or leave the size out.

cdr3_aa	cdr3_nt	j_call	v_call	d_call	clone_size
CASSRDLGSNEKLFF	TGTGCCAGCAGCCGAGATCTGGGATCCAATGAAAAACTGTTTTTT	TRBJ1-4	TRBV7-9	-	-
CASSSWGQPRSEQYF	TGTGCCAGCAGCTCCTGGGGACAGCCACGCAGCGAGCAGTACTTC	TRBJ2-7	TRBV5-6	TRBD1	-
CASSSNRGTGELFF	TGTGCCAGCTCATCAAACAGGGGCACCGGGGAGCTGTTTTTT	TRBJ2-2	TRBV18	TRBD1	-
CAWSVVGNSPLHF	TGTGCCTGGAGTGTGGTCGGTAATTCACCCCTCCACTTT	TRBJ1-6	TRBV30	-	once
CSATPTSGRTSYNEQFF	TGCAGCGCTACTCCGACTAGCGGGAGGACGAGCTACAATGAGCAGTTCTTC	TRBJ2-1	TRBV29-1	TRBD2	-
CASSPRTAYTIYF	TGTGCCAGCAGCCCCCGGACAGCTTACACCATATATTTT	TRBJ1-3	TRBV7-2	-	-
CASRRREVDSPLHF	TGTGCCAGCAGGCGGAGGGAGGTTGATTCACCCCTCCACTTT	TRBJ1-6	TRBV27	-	-
CASSVGIIDQETQYF	TGTGCCAGCAGCGTAGGAATCATAGACCAAGAGACCCAGTACTTC	TRBJ2-5	TRBV9	-	-
CASSLNSVRANYGYTF	TGTGCCAGCTCACTCAACAGCGTTCGAGCTAACTATGGCTACACCTTC	TRBJ1-2	TRBV18	-	-
CASSFNSASTDTQYF	TGCGCCAGCAGCTTTAACTCAGCTAGCACAGATACGCAGTATTTT	TRBJ2-3	TRBV5-1	-	-
CASSLPGGDEQFF	TGCGCCAGCAGCTTACCGGGAGGGGATGAGCAGTTCTTC	TRBJ2-1	TRBV5-1	TRBD2	-
CASSNGQMWEYF	TGTGCCAGCAGTAATGGACAGATGTGGGAGTACTTC	TRBJ2-7	TRBV2	-	-
CASSLARDPAYEQYF	TGTGCCAGCAGCTTGGCCCGGGACCCAGCCTACGAGCAGTACTTC	TRBJ2-7	TRBV5-8	-	-
CASSLQGGKETQYF	TGTGCCAGCAGCCTCCAAGGGGGGAAAGAGACCCAGTACTTC	TRBJ2-5	TRBV9	-	-
CASSLYGGWTDTQYF	TGTGCCAGCAGCTTATATGGGGGTTGGACAGATACGCAGTATTTT	TRBJ2-3	TRBV7-2	-	-
CASSPNSGTREAFF	TGTGCCAGCAGTCCGAACTCAGGGACCCGTGAAGCTTTCTTT	TRBJ1-1	TRBV27	-	-
CASSPGSGRKNGETQYF	TGTGCCAGCTCACCTGGTAGCGGGAGGAAGAACGGAGAGACCCAGTACTTC	TRBJ2-5	TRBV18	TRBD2	-
CASTSRTYNEQFF	TGTGCCAGCACCTCGAGGACGTACAATGAGCAGTTCTTC	TRBJ2-1	TRBV7-9	-	-
CASSYSIGGGEKLFF	TGTGCCAGCAGTTACTCGATCGGGGGCGGTGAAAAACTGTTTTTT	TRBJ1-4	TRBV6-5	-	-
CASSLEPFATNEKLFF	TGTGCCAGCAGCTTGGAGCCCTTTGCAACTAATGAAAAACTGTTTTTT	TRBJ1-4	TRBV5-4	-	-